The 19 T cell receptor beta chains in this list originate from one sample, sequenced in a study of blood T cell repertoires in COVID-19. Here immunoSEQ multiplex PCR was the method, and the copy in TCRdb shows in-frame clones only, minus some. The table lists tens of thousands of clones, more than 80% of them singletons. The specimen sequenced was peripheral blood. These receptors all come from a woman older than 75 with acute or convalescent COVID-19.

CDR3 nucleotides: TGTGCCAGCAGCGTAGGGCGGCTACACAATGAGCAGTTCTTC. It yields the protein CASSVGRLHNEQFF. The chain carries TRBV9 and TRBJ2-1, with unresolved D. The CDR3 covers 14 residues. Germline assignment: CDR1 SGDLS and CDR2 YYNGEE. V lost 0 bases, J lost 5 bases, and 9 bases lay in between.

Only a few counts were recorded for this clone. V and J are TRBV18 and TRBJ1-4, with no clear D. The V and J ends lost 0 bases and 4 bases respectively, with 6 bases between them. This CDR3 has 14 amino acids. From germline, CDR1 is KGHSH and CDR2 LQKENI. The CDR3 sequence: CASSPPQFNEKLFF. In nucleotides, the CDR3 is TGTGCCAGCTCACCACCCCAGTTTAATGAAAAACTGTTTTTT.

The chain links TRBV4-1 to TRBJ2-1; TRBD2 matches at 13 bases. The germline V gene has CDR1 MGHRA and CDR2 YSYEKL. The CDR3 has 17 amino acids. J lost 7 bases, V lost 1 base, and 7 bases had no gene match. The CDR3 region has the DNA TGCGCCAGCAGCCAAGGTCGACTAGCGGGAGGAGTGAATGAGCAGTTCTTC. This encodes CASSQGRLAGGVNEQFF.

CDR3 nucleotide sequence: TGTGCCAGCAGCCTGGGACTAGCGGGGGGCCAAAACATTCAGTACTTC. It specifies CASSLGLAGGQNIQYF. The J gene is TRBJ2-4, the V gene TRBV7-2, with TRBD2 matching over 15 bases. Trimming took 5 bases from V and 5 from J; bases not matched to a gene: 4. The CDR3 has 16 amino acids. Germline V lookup: CDR1 SGHTA, CDR2 FQGNSA.

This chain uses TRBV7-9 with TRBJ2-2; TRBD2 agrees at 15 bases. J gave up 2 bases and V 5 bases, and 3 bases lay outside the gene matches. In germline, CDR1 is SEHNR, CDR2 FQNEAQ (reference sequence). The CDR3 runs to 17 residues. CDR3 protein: CASSQGLAGGNTGELFF. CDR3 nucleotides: TGTGCCAGCAGCCAGGGACTAGCGGGGGGTAACACCGGGGAGCTGTTTTTT.

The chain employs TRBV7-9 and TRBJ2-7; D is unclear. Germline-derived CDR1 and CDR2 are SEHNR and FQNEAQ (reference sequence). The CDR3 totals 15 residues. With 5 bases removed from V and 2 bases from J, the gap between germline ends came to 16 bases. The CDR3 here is CASSRSGYLTYEQYF. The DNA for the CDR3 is TGTGCCAGCAGCCGATCCGGGTACCTCACCTACGAGCAGTACTTC. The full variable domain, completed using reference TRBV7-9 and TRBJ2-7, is DTGVSQNPRHKITKRGQNVTFRCDPISEHNRLYWYRQTLGQGPEFLTYFQNEAQLEKSRLLSDRFSAERPKGSFSTLEIQRTEQGDSAMYLCASSRSGYLTYEQYFGPGTRLTVT.

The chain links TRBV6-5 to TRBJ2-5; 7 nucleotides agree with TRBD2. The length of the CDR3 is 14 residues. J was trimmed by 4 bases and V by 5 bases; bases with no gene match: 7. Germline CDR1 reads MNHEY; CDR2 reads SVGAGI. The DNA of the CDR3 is TGTGCCAGCAGTCGGACTAGATGGGCAGAGACCCAGTACTTC. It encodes CASSRTRWAETQYF.

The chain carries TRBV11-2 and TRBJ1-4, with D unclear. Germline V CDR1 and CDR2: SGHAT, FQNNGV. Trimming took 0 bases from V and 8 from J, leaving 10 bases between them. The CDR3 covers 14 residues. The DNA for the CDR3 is TGTGCCAGCAGCTTAGAGGGCAGTTGGGAAAAACTGTTTTTT. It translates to CASSLEGSWEKLFF.

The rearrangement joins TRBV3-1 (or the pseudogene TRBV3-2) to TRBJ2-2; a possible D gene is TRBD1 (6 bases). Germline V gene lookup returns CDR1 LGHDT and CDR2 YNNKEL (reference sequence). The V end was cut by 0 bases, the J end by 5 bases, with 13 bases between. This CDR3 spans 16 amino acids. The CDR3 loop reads CASSQDWGLGTGELFF. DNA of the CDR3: TGTGCCAGCAGCCAAGATTGGGGGCTTGGGACCGGGGAGCTGTTTTTT.

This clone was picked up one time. The CDR3 DNA follows: TGTGCCAGCAGCTTAGGTGGCAGTGTTGAAGCTTTCTTT. This encodes CASSLGGSVEAFF. This chain links TRBV11-1 with TRBJ1-1, with D unresolved. The V gene lost 1 base and the J gene lost 7 bases, with 10 bases spanning the gap. CDR1 and CDR2 from the germline V gene are SGHAT and FQDESV (reference sequence). CDR3 size: 13 residues.

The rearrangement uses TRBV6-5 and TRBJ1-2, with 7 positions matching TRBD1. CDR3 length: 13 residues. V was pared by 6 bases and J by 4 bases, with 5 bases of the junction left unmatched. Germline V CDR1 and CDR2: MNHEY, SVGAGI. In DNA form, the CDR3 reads TGTGCCAGCAGCCGGGACAGCTTCTATGGCTACACCTTC. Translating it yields CASSRDSFYGYTF.

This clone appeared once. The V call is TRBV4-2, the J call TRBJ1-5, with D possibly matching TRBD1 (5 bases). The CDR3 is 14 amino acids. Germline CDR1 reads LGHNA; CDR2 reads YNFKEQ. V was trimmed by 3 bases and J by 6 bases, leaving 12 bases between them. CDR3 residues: CASSHPGFGQPQHF. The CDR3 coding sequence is TGTGCCAGCAGCCACCCAGGGTTCGGTCAGCCCCAGCATTTT.

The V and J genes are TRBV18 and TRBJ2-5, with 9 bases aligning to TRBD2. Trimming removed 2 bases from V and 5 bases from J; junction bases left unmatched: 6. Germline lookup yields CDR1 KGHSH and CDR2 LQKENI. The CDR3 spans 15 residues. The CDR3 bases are TGTGCCAGCTCACCAATAGCGGGAGTAAGGGAGACCCAGTACTTC. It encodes CASSPIAGVRETQYF.

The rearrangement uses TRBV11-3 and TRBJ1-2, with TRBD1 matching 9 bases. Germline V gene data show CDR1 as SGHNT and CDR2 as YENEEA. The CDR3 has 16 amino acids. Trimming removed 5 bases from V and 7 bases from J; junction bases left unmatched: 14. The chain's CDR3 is CASSHPPPDRGCGYTF. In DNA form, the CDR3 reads TGTGCCAGCAGCCACCCCCCCCCGGACAGGGGCTGTGGCTACACCTTC.

The CDR3 here is CASSWTSGGAGYNEQFF. The CDR3 DNA follows: TGTGCCAGCAGCTGGACTAGCGGGGGGGCTGGCTACAATGAGCAGTTCTTC. The genes are TRBV7-3 and TRBJ2-1; 15 positions agree with TRBD2. CDR1 is SGHTA, CDR2 FQGTGA, per germline. Trimming took 4 bases from V and 3 from J; bases not matched to a gene: 4. This CDR3 comprises 17 residues.

This CDR3 reads CASSHPRTSGRAVYEQYF. The DNA for the CDR3 is TGTGCCAGCAGCCACCCACGGACTAGCGGGAGGGCCGTCTACGAGCAGTACTTC. The chain uses TRBV4-2 and TRBJ2-7; 15 positions match TRBD2. Trimming took 3 bases from V and 3 from J; bases not matched to a gene: 9. Germline V CDR1 and CDR2: LGHNA, YNFKEQ. The CDR3 extends over 18 amino acids.

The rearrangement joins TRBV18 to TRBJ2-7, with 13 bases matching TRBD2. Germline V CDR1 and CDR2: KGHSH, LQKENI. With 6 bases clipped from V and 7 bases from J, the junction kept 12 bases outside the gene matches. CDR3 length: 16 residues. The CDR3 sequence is CASSPRTSGSGQEQYF. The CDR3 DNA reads TGTGCCAGCTCCCCTAGGACTAGCGGGAGCGGTCAGGAGCAGTACTTC.

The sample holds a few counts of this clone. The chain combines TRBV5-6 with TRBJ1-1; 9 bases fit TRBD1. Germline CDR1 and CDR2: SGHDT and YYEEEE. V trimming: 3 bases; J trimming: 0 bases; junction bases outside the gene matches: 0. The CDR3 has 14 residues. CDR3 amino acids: CASSWTGVNTEAFF. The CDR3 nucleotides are TGTGCCAGCAGCTGGACAGGGGTGAACACTGAAGCTTTCTTT.

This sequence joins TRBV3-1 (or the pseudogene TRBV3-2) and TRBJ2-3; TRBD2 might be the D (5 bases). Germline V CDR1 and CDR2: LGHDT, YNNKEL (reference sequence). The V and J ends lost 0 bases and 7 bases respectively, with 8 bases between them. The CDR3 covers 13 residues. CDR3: CASSQEDSHTQYF. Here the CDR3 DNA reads TGTGCCAGCAGCCAAGAGGACTCTCATACGCAGTATTTT.